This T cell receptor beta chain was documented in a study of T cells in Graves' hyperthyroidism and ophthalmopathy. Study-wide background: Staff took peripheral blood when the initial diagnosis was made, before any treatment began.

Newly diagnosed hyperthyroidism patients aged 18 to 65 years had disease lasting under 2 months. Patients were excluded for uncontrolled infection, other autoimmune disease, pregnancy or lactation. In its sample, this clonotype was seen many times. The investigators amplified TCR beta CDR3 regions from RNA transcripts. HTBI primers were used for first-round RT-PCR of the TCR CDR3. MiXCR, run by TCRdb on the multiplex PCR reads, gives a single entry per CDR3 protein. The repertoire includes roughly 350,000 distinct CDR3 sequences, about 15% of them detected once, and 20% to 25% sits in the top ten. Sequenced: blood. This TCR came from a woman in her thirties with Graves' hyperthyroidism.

The CDR3 spells CASSETSGQTKRVSQYF. CDR3 DNA: TGTGCCAGCAGCGAGACTAGCGGGCAAACAAAAAGAGTCTCCCAGTACTTC. The rearrangement joins TRBV11-2 to TRBJ2-5; TRBD2 matches at 10 bases. With V trimmed by 5 bases and J by 9 bases, 18 bases remained unmatched. Germline V gives CDR1 SGHAT, CDR2 FQNNGV. The CDR3 spans 17 residues.